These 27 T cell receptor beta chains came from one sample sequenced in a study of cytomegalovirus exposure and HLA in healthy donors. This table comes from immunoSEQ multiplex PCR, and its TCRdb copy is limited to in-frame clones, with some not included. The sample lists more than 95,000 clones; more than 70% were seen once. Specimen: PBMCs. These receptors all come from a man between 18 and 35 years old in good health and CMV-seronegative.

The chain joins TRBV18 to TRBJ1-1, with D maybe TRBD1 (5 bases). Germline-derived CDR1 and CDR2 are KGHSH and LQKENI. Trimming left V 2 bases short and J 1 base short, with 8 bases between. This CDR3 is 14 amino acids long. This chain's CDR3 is CASSPSGKNTEAFF. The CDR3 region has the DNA TGTGCCAGCTCACCATCAGGGAAGAACACTGAAGCTTTCTTT.

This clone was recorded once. The CDR3, as DNA: TGTGCCAGCAACCCGGGACTGGGGCGGACAGATACGCAGTATTTT. Its protein is CASNPGLGRTDTQYF. The V gene is TRBV9, the J gene TRBJ2-3, with TRBD2 as a possible D gene (6 bases). This CDR3 spans 15 amino acids. From germline, CDR1 is SGDLS and CDR2 YYNGEE. V was clipped by 6 bases and J by 3 bases, with 17 bases between them.

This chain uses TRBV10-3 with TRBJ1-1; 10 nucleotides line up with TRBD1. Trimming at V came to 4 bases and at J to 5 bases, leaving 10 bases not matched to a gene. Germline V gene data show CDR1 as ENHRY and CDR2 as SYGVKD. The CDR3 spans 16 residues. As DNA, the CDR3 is TGTGCCATCAGTGCCGGGACAGGGGTAGGAAGGACTGAAGCTTTCTTT. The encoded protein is CAISAGTGVGRTEAFF.

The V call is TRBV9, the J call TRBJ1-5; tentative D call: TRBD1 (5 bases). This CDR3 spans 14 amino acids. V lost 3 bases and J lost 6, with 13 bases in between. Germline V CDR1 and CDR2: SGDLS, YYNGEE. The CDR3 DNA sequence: TGTGCCAGCAGCGGCGGGGGTTTGGGTCAGCCCCAGCATTTT. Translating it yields CASSGGGLGQPQHF.

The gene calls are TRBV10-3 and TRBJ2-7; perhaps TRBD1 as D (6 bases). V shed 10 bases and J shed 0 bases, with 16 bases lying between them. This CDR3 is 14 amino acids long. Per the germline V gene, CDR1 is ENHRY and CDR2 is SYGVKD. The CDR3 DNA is TGTGCCACCCAACCCAGACAGGTCTCCTACGAGCAGTACTTC. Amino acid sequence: CATQPRQVSYEQYF.

The CDR3 DNA reads TGTGCCAGCAGTGAAGGGACAGTTAAAGAGACCCAGTACTTC. This gives the protein CASSEGTVKETQYF. This chain links TRBV6-1 with TRBJ2-5; the D gene is possibly TRBD1 (6 bases). V gave up 1 base and J gave up 3 bases, with 9 bases separating them. There are 14 residues in the CDR3. Germline V gene data show CDR1 as MNHNS and CDR2 as SASEGT.

CDR3 bases: TGTGCCATCAGCGCAATAACCGGGACTACCACCGTCGAGCAGTACTTC. This gives the protein CAISAITGTTTVEQYF. V usage is TRBV10-3 and J usage is TRBJ2-7, with TRBD2 matching 7 bases. The CDR3 has 16 amino acids. V shed 6 bases, J shed 6 bases, and the junction held 17 bases outside the gene matches. Germline assignment: CDR1 ENHRY and CDR2 SYGVKD.

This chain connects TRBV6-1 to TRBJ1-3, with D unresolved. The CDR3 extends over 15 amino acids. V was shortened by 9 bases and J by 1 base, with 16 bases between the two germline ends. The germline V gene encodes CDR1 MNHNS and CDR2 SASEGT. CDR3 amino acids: CASTAGYGSGNTIYF. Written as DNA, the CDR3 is TGTGCCAGTACAGCGGGGTATGGGTCTGGAAACACCATATATTTT.

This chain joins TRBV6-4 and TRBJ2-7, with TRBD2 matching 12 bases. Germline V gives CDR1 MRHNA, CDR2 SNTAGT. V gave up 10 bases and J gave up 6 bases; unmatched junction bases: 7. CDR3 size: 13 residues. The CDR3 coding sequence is TGTGCCACCTCACGACTAGCGGGGGCCGAGCAGTACTTC. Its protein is CATSRLAGAEQYF.

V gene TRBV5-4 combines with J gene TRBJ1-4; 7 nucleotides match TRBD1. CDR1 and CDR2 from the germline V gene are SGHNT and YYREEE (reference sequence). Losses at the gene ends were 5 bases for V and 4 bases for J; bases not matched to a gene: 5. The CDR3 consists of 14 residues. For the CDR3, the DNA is TGTGCCAGCAGAAAGGACAGGAATAATGAAAAACTGTTTTTT. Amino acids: CASRKDRNNEKLFF. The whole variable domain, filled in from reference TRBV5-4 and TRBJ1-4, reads ETGVTQSPTHLIKTRGQQVTLRCSSQSGHNTVSWYQQALGQGPQFIFQYYREEENGRGNFPPRFSGLQFPNYSSELNVNALELDDSALYLCASRKDRNNEKLFFGSGTQLSVL.

The DNA of the CDR3 is TGCAGCGTTGAAGAGGCCGGGGATACGCAGTATTTT. This encodes CSVEEAGDTQYF. The V gene is TRBV29-1, the J gene TRBJ2-3, with D hard to call. The germline V gene has CDR1 SQVTM and CDR2 ANQGSEA. The V end was cut by 0 bases, the J end by 6 bases, with 7 bases between. This CDR3 is built from 12 residues.

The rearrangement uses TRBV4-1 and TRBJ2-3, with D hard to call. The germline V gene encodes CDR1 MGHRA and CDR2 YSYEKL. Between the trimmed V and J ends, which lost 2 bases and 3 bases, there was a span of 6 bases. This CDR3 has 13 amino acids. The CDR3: CASSQTATDTQYF. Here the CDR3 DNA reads TGCGCCAGCAGCCAAACAGCAACAGATACGCAGTATTTT.

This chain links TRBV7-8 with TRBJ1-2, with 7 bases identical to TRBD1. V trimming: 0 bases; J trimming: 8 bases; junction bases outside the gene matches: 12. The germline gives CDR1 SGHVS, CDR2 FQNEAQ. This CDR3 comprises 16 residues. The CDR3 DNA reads TGTGCCAGCAGCTTAGCGCTTCCAGGGGGGTATCCCGGCTACACCTTC. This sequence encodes CASSLALPGGYPGYTF. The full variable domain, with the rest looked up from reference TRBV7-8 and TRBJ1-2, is GAGVSQSPRYKVAKRGQDVALRCDPISGHVSLFWYQQALGQGPEFLTYFQNEAQLDKSGLPSDRFFAERPEGSVSTLKIQRTQQEDSAVYLCASSLALPGGYPGYTFGSGTRLTVV.

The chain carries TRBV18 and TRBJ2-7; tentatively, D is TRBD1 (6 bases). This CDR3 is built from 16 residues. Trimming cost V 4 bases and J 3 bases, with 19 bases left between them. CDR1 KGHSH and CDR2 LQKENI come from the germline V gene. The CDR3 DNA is TGTGCCAGCTCACGGAGTGTACAGGGAGAAAGCTACGAGCAGTACTTC. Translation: CASSRSVQGESYEQYF.

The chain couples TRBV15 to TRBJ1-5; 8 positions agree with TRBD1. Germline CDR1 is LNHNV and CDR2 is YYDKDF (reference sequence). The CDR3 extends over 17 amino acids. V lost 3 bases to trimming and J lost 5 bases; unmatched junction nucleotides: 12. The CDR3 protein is CATSRARTGSHHQPQHF. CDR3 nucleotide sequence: TGTGCCACCAGCAGGGCTAGGACAGGGTCACATCATCAGCCCCAGCATTTT. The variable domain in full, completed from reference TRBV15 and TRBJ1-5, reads DAMVIQNPRYQVTQFGKPVTLSCSQTLNHNVMYWYQQKSSQAPKLLFHYYDKDFNNEADTPDNFQSRRPNTSFCFLDIRSPGLGDTAMYLCATSRARTGSHHQPQHFGDGTRLSIL.

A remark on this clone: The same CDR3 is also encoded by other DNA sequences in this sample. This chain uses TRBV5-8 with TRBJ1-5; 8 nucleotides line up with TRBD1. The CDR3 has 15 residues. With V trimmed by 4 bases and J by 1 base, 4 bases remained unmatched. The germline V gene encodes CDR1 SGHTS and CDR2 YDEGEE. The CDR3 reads CASSLGQASNQPQHF. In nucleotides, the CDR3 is TGTGCCAGCAGCCTGGGACAGGCAAGCAATCAGCCCCAGCATTTT.

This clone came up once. The CDR3 coding sequence is TGTGCCAGCAGCTTAGTGCGGGGGTTCACAGATACGCAGTATTTT. It codes for CASSLVRGFTDTQYF. The V call is TRBV11-3, the J call TRBJ2-3; 7 bases are a match to TRBD2. Germline CDR1 SGHNT, CDR2 YENEEA. J was trimmed by 2 bases and V by 1 base; bases with no gene match: 3. This CDR3 is 15 amino acids long.

The CDR3 loop is CASSPKPLVAGNTIYF. The DNA of the CDR3 is TGTGCCAGCAGTCCCAAGCCGCTAGTAGCTGGAAACACCATATATTTT. The chain is built from TRBV27 and TRBJ1-3; D is undetermined. The CDR3 has 16 amino acids. V gave up 5 bases and J gave up 2 bases, with 16 bases separating them. Germline CDR1 reads MNHEY; CDR2 reads SMNVEV (reference sequence).

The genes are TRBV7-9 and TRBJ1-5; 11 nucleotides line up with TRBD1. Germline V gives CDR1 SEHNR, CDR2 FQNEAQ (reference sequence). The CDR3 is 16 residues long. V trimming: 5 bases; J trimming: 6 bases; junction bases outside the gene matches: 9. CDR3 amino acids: CASSDAGQGEFQPQHF. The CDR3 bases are TGTGCCAGCAGCGACGCGGGACAGGGGGAGTTTCAGCCCCAGCATTTT.

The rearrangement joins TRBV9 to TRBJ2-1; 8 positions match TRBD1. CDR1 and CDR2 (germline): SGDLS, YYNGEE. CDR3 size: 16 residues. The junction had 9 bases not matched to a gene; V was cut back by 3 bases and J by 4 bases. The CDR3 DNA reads TGTGCCAGCAGCGCAGGACAGGGTATGGGATACAATGAGCAGTTCTTC. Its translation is CASSAGQGMGYNEQFF.

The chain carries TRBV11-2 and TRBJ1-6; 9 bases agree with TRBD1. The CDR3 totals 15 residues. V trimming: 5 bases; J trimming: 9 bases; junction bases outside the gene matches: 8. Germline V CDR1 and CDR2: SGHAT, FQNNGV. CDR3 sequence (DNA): TGTGCCAGCAGCCTGATGGGACAGGGTGGTTCACCCCTCCACTTT. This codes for CASSLMGQGGSPLHF.

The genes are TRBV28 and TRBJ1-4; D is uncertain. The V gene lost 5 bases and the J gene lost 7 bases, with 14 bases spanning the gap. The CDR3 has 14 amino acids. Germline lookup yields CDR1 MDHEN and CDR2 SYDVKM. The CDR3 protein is CASSDADGIEKLFF. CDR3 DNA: TGTGCCAGCAGTGACGCTGACGGGATTGAAAAACTGTTTTTT.

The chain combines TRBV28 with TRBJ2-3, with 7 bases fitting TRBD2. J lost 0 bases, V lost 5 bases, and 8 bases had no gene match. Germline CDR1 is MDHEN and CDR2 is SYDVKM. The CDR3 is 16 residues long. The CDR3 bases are TGTGCCAGCAGTCCCCAAGCGGGGTATAGCACAGATACGCAGTATTTT. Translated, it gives CASSPQAGYSTDTQYF.

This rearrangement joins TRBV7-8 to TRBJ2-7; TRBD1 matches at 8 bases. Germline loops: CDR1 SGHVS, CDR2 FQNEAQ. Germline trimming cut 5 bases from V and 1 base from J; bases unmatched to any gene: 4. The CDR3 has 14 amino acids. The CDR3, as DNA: TGTGCCAGCAGCCACGGACAGGGTTCCTACGAGCAGTACTTC. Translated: CASSHGQGSYEQYF.

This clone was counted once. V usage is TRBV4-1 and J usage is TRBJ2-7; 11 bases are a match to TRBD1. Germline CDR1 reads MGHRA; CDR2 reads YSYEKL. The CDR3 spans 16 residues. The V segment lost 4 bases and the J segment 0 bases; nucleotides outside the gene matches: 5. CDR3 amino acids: CASSPWTGGNSYEQYF. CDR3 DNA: TGCGCCAGCAGCCCATGGACAGGGGGCAACTCCTACGAGCAGTACTTC.

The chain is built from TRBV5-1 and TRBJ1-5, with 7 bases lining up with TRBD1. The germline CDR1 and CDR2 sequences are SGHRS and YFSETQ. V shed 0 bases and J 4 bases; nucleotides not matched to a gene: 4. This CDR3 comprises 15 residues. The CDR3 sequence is CASSLDGTENQPQHF. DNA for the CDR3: TGCGCCAGCAGCTTGGATGGGACAGAAAATCAGCCCCAGCATTTT.

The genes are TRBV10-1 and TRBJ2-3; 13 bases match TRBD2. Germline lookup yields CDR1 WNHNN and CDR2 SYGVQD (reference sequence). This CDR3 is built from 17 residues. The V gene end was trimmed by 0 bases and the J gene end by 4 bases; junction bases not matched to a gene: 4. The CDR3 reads CASSESTSGGAADTQYF. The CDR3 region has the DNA TGCGCCAGCAGTGAGTCAACTAGCGGGGGGGCCGCAGATACGCAGTATTTT.